One sample yielded the 29 T cell receptor beta chains listed below, sequenced in a study of cytomegalovirus exposure and HLA in healthy donors (dated by TCRdb to 2017 to 2019). Library construction relied on the immunoSEQ multiplex PCR assay. Entries here come from immuneACCESS through TCRdb and include only in-frame sequences with V and J called. Some clones fail to appear in such tables; in the studies checked, an unresolved V gene covers under half of the shortfall, and the cause of the remainder is unknown. This sample is represented by roughly 130,000 clones; approximately 91% of them were singletons. The leading ten clones occupy around 1.5% of the sample. Sequencing was done on a sample of PBMCs. All receptors derive from a man aged 25-45 years in good health and CMV-seronegative.

The chain employs TRBV11-2 and TRBJ2-5; D call uncertain. This CDR3 contains 12 residues. V was trimmed by 5 bases and J by 4 bases, leaving 8 bases between them. Germline V gene data show CDR1 as SGHAT and CDR2 as FQNNGV. CDR3 loop: CASSPFRETQYF. CDR3 DNA: TGTGCCAGCAGCCCCTTCCGAGAGACCCAGTACTTC.

The V call is TRBV19, the J call TRBJ1-1; no clear D gene. The CDR3 is made up of 13 amino acids. CDR1 is LNHDA and CDR2 is SQIVND in the germline V gene (reference sequence). The ends were cut back, 3 bases at V and 7 bases at J, with 12 bases in the middle. CDR3 coding DNA: TGTGCCAGTAGTATTTCTGACACGGTTGAAGCTTTCTTT. As protein: CASSISDTVEAFF.

V and J are TRBV6-5 and TRBJ2-2, with TRBD2 matching 7 bases. Germline CDR1 reads MNHEY; CDR2 reads SVGAGI. V shed 0 bases, J shed 6 bases, and the junction held 7 bases outside the gene matches. CDR3 length equals 16 residues. The CDR3 coding sequence is TGTGCCAGCAGTTACTCTTCCGGGAGGCTGTCCGGGGAGCTGTTTTTT. It is translated as CASSYSSGRLSGELFF.

This clone was picked up one time. The CDR3 protein is CASSEESGGYQPQHF. CDR3 nucleotide sequence: TGTGCCAGCAGTGAAGAATCGGGCGGGTATCAGCCCCAGCATTTT. J is TRBJ1-5 and V is TRBV6-1, with D unresolved. V lost 1 base and J lost 5, with 12 bases in between. Germline V gene sequence: CDR1 MNHNS, CDR2 SASEGT. This CDR3 spans 15 amino acids.

The chain joins TRBV2 to TRBJ2-5; 8 bases are a match to TRBD1. J was trimmed by 4 bases and V by 6 bases; bases with no gene match: 7. Germline V gives CDR1 SNHLY, CDR2 FYNNEI. This CDR3 has 14 amino acids. CDR3 in DNA: TGTGCCAGCAGAGCGACAGGGGCGGGAGAGACCCAGTACTTC. Amino acids: CASRATGAGETQYF. The whole variable domain, filled in from reference TRBV2 and TRBJ2-5, reads EPEVTQTPSHQVTQMGQEVILRCVPISNHLYFYWYRQILGQKVEFLVSFYNNEISEKSEIFDDQFSVERPDGSNFTLKIRSTKLEDSAMYFCASRATGAGETQYFGPGTRLLVL.

The chain has TRBV19 and TRBJ1-2, with a tentative D call TRBD1 (5 bases). CDR1 and CDR2 (germline): LNHDA, SQIVND (reference sequence). The CDR3 extends over 15 amino acids. The V and J ends lost 0 bases and 0 bases respectively, with 8 bases between them. This chain's CDR3 is CASSIESTANYGYTF. The CDR3 DNA follows: TGTGCCAGTAGTATAGAGTCGACAGCTAACTATGGCTACACCTTC.

V usage is TRBV27 and J usage is TRBJ2-6; D gene unclear. V lost 3 bases, J lost 0 bases, and 18 bases lay in between. Germline values: CDR1 MNHEY, CDR2 SMNVEV (reference sequence). The CDR3 has 19 residues. CDR3: CASSLSLNSLYSGANVLTF. The CDR3 DNA reads TGTGCCAGCAGTTTGTCTCTTAACAGCCTATACTCTGGGGCCAACGTCCTGACTTTC.

The rearrangement joins TRBV2 to TRBJ2-5, with TRBD1 identical over 8 bases. The CDR3 spans 15 residues. Germline values: CDR1 SNHLY, CDR2 FYNNEI. Losses at the gene ends were 4 bases for V and 1 base for J; bases not matched to a gene: 5. In nucleotides, the CDR3 is TGTGCCAGCAGTGGGACAGGGATGTTCCAAGAGACCCAGTACTTC. This gives the protein CASSGTGMFQETQYF.

The chain has TRBV7-8 and TRBJ2-1, with TRBD2 as a possible D gene (7 bases). Trimming removed 1 base at V and 8 bases at J, with 12 bases between. CDR3 length: 14 residues. Germline CDR1 SGHVS, CDR2 FQNEAQ. The CDR3 sequence is CASSLDGGGDEQFF. The CDR3 DNA is TGTGCCAGCAGCTTAGATGGGGGGGGCGATGAGCAGTTCTTC.

The chain has TRBV7-9 and TRBJ2-1; D might be TRBD2 (6 bases). The V gene lost 3 bases and the J gene lost 4 bases, with 22 bases spanning the gap. Germline loops: CDR1 SEHNR, CDR2 FQNEAQ (reference sequence). The CDR3 consists of 18 residues. CDR3 sequence: CASSFPAQTSRTYNEQFF. The CDR3, as DNA: TGTGCCAGCAGCTTTCCCGCGCAGACTAGTCGTACGTACAATGAGCAGTTCTTC.

The chain recombines TRBV7-2 with TRBJ1-6; D perhaps matches TRBD1 (5 bases). The V end was cut by 0 bases, the J end by 9 bases, with 12 bases between. This CDR3 has 15 residues. Looked up from germline, CDR1 is SGHTA and CDR2 is FQGNSA. This CDR3 reads CASSLAGGISSPLHF. As DNA, the CDR3 is TGTGCCAGCAGCTTAGCGGGGGGAATAAGTTCACCCCTCCACTTT.

As DNA, the CDR3 is TGTGCCAGCAGTGAATCGCAGGGAGGGCAAGAGACCCAGTACTTC. Translated: CASSESQGGQETQYF. The chain has TRBV6-1 and TRBJ2-5; TRBD2 aligns across 7 bases. This CDR3 is 15 amino acids long. Germline-derived CDR1 and CDR2 are MNHNS and SASEGT. V trimming: 2 bases; J trimming: 2 bases; junction bases outside the gene matches: 5.

This clone has more than one count but fewer than ten. V gene TRBV2 combines with J gene TRBJ2-5, with TRBD2 identical over 9 bases. In germline, CDR1 is SNHLY, CDR2 FYNNEI. The CDR3 is 12 residues long. V shed 6 bases and J 4 bases; nucleotides not matched to a gene: 0. The CDR3, as DNA: TGTGCCAGCAGACTAGCGGGAGAGACCCAGTACTTC. This codes for CASRLAGETQYF.

This chain uses TRBV7-2 with TRBJ1-1, with no clear D. The CDR3 has 14 residues. Germline V CDR1 and CDR2: SGHTA, FQGNSA. The V end was cut by 5 bases, the J end by 5 bases, with 15 bases between. The CDR3 sequence: CASSPWEARTEAFF. The CDR3 nucleotides read TGTGCCAGCAGCCCCTGGGAGGCGCGGACTGAAGCTTTCTTT.

The rearrangement joins TRBV19 to TRBJ2-7, with 9 bases aligning to TRBD1. The CDR3 has 14 residues. Germline loops: CDR1 LNHDA, CDR2 SQIVND (reference sequence). J was trimmed by 3 bases and V by 10 bases; bases with no gene match: 10. CDR3 coding DNA: TGTGCCACTACCCCCGGACAGGGGTTCTACGAGCAGTACTTC. It specifies CATTPGQGFYEQYF. Using reference TRBV19 and TRBJ2-7 for the parts outside the CDR3, the full variable domain is DGGITQSPKYLFRKEGQNVTLSCEQNLNHDAMYWYRQDPGQGLRLIYYSQIVNDFQKGDIAEGYSVSREKKESFPLTVTSAQKNPTAFYLCATTPGQGFYEQYFGPGTRLTVT.

V usage is TRBV6-5 and J usage is TRBJ2-3; TRBD2 matches at 7 bases. V was pared by 9 bases and J by 1 base, with 7 bases of the junction left unmatched. The CDR3 contains 14 residues. CDR1 and CDR2 from the germline V gene are MNHEY and SVGAGI. CDR3 sequence reads: CASSPSGGTDTQYF. In DNA, the CDR3 is TGTGCCAGTAGTCCTAGCGGAGGCACAGATACGCAGTATTTT.

This sequence joins TRBV14 and TRBJ1-1; 9 bases align to TRBD1. Germline values: CDR1 SGHDN, CDR2 FVKESK. The CDR3 covers 15 residues. Losses at the gene ends were 6 bases for V and 5 bases for J; bases not matched to a gene: 10. Here the CDR3 DNA reads TGTGCCAGCAGTCGGCTAACAGGGGGCTTGACTGAAGCTTTCTTT. As protein: CASSRLTGGLTEAFF.

The chain combines TRBV9 with TRBJ1-2, with D possibly TRBD1 on 6 matching bases. Germline V gives CDR1 SGDLS, CDR2 YYNGEE. The CDR3 loop spans 14 amino acids. V was trimmed by 0 bases and J by 7 bases, leaving 13 bases between them. CDR3 in amino acids: CASSVGLGATGYTF. The DNA for the CDR3 is TGTGCCAGCAGCGTAGGGTTGGGGGCAACTGGCTACACCTTC. The full variable domain, rest sourced from reference TRBV9 and TRBJ1-2, is DSGVTQTPKHLITATGQRVTLRCSPRSGDLSVYWYQQSLDQGLQFLIQYYNGEERAKGNILERFSAQQFPDLHSELNLSSLELGDSALYFCASSVGLGATGYTFGSGTRLTVV.

This clone was seen only a few times. V usage is TRBV5-1 and J usage is TRBJ1-2; D ambiguous. The CDR3 has 14 residues. V was cut by 2 bases and J by 8 bases, with 16 bases left in between. Germline V gene sequence: CDR1 SGHRS, CDR2 YFSETQ. CDR3 region: CASSLSVDIDGYTF. In DNA form, the CDR3 reads TGCGCCAGCAGCTTATCTGTCGACATTGACGGCTACACCTTC.

The chain combines TRBV5-1 with TRBJ1-1; 12 bases fit TRBD1. The CDR3 is made up of 15 amino acids. V was pared by 4 bases and J by 4 bases, with 5 bases of the junction left unmatched. The germline gives CDR1 SGHRS, CDR2 YFSETQ. In nucleotides, the CDR3 is TGCGCCAGCAGCCGGGACAGGGGGCTGGGCACTGAAGCTTTCTTT. Amino acids: CASSRDRGLGTEAFF.

This rearrangement joins TRBV27 to TRBJ2-2; possibly TRBD2 for D (5 bases). Deletions cut 5 bases from V and 5 bases from J, with 18 bases between. CDR1 is MNHEY, CDR2 SMNVEV, per germline (reference sequence). The CDR3 totals 16 residues. The chain's CDR3 is CASSRAWAGGTGELFF. As DNA, the CDR3 is TGTGCCAGCAGTAGAGCGTGGGCTGGAGGAACCGGGGAGCTGTTTTTT.

V gene TRBV28 combines with J gene TRBJ2-1; 11 bases line up with TRBD2. Germline V gene data show CDR1 as MDHEN and CDR2 as SYDVKM. The CDR3 spans 14 residues. The J segment lost 3 bases and the V segment lost 6 bases, leaving 1 base of the junction unmatched. Here the CDR3 reads CASSTSGSYNEQFF. CDR3 bases: TGTGCCAGCAGCACTAGCGGGAGCTACAATGAGCAGTTCTTC.

The rearrangement uses TRBV19 and TRBJ1-1; unclear D gene. V shed 2 bases and J shed 1 base, with 11 bases lying between them. Looked up from germline, CDR1 is LNHDA and CDR2 is SQIVND (reference sequence). The CDR3 sequence is 15 residues long. The CDR3 here is CASSIPPRGNTEAFF. CDR3 in DNA: TGTGCCAGTAGTATACCCCCCCGCGGGAACACTGAAGCTTTCTTT.

The chain is built from TRBV6-6 and TRBJ2-1; D is ambiguous. The V end was cut by 0 bases, the J end by 0 bases, with 9 bases between. The CDR3 totals 16 residues. CDR1 and CDR2 (germline): MNHNY, SVGAGI (reference sequence). The CDR3 region has the DNA TGTGCCAGCAGTTACTCGTCAGAACGCTCCTACAATGAGCAGTTCTTC. It yields the protein CASSYSSERSYNEQFF.

The chain joins TRBV19 to TRBJ2-5; D is unclear. The germline CDR1 and CDR2 sequences are LNHDA and SQIVND (reference sequence). Trimming took 3 bases from V and 2 from J, leaving 16 bases between them. This CDR3 contains 16 residues. CDR3 residues: CASSIADTSSQETQYF. In DNA form, the CDR3 reads TGTGCCAGTAGTATCGCCGACACGAGTTCACAAGAGACCCAGTACTTC.

The J gene is TRBJ1-1, the V gene TRBV4-1; D is ambiguous. The CDR3 has 15 amino acids. Per the germline V gene, CDR1 is MGHRA and CDR2 is YSYEKL. Between the trimmed V and J ends, which lost 1 base and 1 base, there was a span of 10 bases. The CDR3 DNA follows: TGCGCCAGCAGCCAAGTAAGACGGGGGAACACTGAAGCTTTCTTT. Translating gives CASSQVRRGNTEAFF.

The genes are TRBV10-3 and TRBJ2-5; tentative D call: TRBD1 (5 bases). There are 13 residues in the CDR3. Germline values: CDR1 ENHRY, CDR2 SYGVKD. V lost 8 bases and J 2 bases, leaving 12 bases between the germline ends. The CDR3 DNA is TGTGCCATCCGGGCAGACAGTCAAGAGACCCAGTACTTC. Protein product: CAIRADSQETQYF.

There are a few counts of this clone. V and J are TRBV27 and TRBJ2-2, with 7 bases fitting TRBD1. The CDR3 is 15 amino acids. Unmatched junction bases numbered 5, after V lost 4 bases and J lost 3 bases. CDR1 is MNHEY and CDR2 is SMNVEV in the germline V gene (reference sequence). DNA for the CDR3: TGTGCCAGCAGTTCCGGGGACAGACACACCGGGGAGCTGTTTTTT. As protein: CASSSGDRHTGELFF.

The rearrangement uses TRBV2 and TRBJ2-7, with 7 positions matching TRBD2. J lost 6 bases, V lost 0 bases, and 11 bases had no gene match. The CDR3 contains 16 residues. The germline V gene has CDR1 SNHLY and CDR2 FYNNEI. CDR3 DNA sequence: TGTGCCAGCAGTGAAGCGCCTGGAGCGGGAAAGGGCGAGCAGTACTTC. It encodes CASSEAPGAGKGEQYF.